This T cell receptor beta chain derives from a study of molecular identifiers for immune sequencing clone quantification. The wider study: Replicate runs used RNA from roughly 20,000 or 100,000 naive CD8 cells, which was split five ways into aliquots, and four of those aliquots were then sequenced.

Each CDR3 protein is one row after TCRdb ran MiXCR on the PCR reads. This sample yields hundreds of thousands of distinct CDR3 sequences, of which nearly 20% are seen a single time; around 0.86% belongs to the top ten. Trimming pared 1 base from V and 7 bases from J, leaving 16 bases between. The CDR3 covers 15 residues. The germline gives CDR1 SGHAT, CDR2 FQNNGV. What was sequenced was naive CD8+ T cells from blood, with Jurkat cell RNA spiked in. Subset meaning: FACS-sorted CD8+CD4-CCR7+CD45RA+ naive T cells. The TCR was taken from a human donor in good health. Some libraries in this study had Jurkat cell RNA spiked in. J is TRBJ1-1 and V is TRBV11-2, with a tentative D call TRBD1 (6 bases). CDR3 coding DNA: TGTGCCAGCAGCTTAGGGTGGGGGGCCTCCATTGAAGCTTTCTTT. This sequence encodes CASSLGWGASIEAFF.